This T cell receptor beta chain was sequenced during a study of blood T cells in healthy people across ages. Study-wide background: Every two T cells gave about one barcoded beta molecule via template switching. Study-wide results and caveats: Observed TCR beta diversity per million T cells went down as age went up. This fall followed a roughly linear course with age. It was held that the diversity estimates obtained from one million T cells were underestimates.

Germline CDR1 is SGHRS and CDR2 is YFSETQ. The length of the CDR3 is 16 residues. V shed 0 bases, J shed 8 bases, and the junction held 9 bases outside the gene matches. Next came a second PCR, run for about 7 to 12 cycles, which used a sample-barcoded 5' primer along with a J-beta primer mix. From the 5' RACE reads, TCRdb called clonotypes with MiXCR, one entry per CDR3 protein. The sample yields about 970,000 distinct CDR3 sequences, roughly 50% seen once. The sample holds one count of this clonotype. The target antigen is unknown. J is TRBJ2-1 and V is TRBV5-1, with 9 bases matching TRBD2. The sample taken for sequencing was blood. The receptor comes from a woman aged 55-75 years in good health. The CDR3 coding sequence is TGCGCCAGCAGCTTGGACGGCGTAGCGGGAGTCGATGAGCAGTTCTTC. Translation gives CASSLDGVAGVDEQFF.